These T cell receptor beta chains were read from a single sample in a study of cytomegalovirus exposure and HLA in healthy donors. Profiled with immunoSEQ multiplex PCR; TCRdb holds only in-frame clones, not every one. This sample has approximately 100,000 clones, with approximately 80% found just once. Sequencing was performed on PBMCs. Receptors were obtained from a female donor in good health and CMV-seropositive. Each CDR3 is given with its conserved first and last residue. The D gene is left open where the match is weak. Only some rows state a clone size, as once, few, many or a class for expanded clones.

TRBD1 - TRBJ2-1 TRBV10-3 TGTGCCATCTGTGGGGACAGTTCCAATGAGCAGTTCTTC CAICGDSSNEQFF
- once TRBJ2-1 TRBV30 TGTGCCTGGAGTGTACTATTCCAGTACAATGAGCAGTTCTTC CAWSVLFQYNEQFF
- - TRBJ1-5 TRBV7-9 TGTGCCAGCAGCTTAGATTTGGGCCAGCCCCAGCATTTT CASSLDLGQPQHF
TRBD1 - TRBJ1-4 TRBV7-9 TGTGCCAGCAGCCCAGGAGGGGGCGGTGAAAAACTGTTTTTT CASSPGGGGEKLFF
TRBD1 - TRBJ2-1 TRBV6-1 TGTGCCAGCAGTGTCCGGGACAGCCCCTACAATGAGCAGTTCTTC CASSVRDSPYNEQFF
- - TRBJ2-3 TRBV11-3 TGTGCCAGCAGCTTAAGTTTAAACTATCAAACAGATACGCAGTATTTT CASSLSLNYQTDTQYF
- - TRBJ2-5 TRBV7-3 TGTGCCAGCAGCAATAGCAGGGGCAGGGGAGAGACCCAGTACTTC CASSNSRGRGETQYF
TRBD1 few TRBJ1-3 TRBV18 TGTGCCAGCTCACCGGTGAGGGGGCATCAGTCTGGAAACACCATATATTTT CASSPVRGHQSGNTIYF
- - TRBJ2-5 TRBV11-2 TGTGCCAGCAGCTTAGGGTGGCAGGGACTCGCGGAGACCCAGTACTTC CASSLGWQGLAETQYF
- - TRBJ2-3 TRBV7-2 TGTGCCAGCAGCCCGCGGGACGGCCGTAGCACAGATACGCAGTATTTT CASSPRDGRSTDTQYF
TRBD2 - TRBJ2-3 TRBV9 TGTGCCAGCAGCTATTTACAGGGAGCAAGCGGGAGTACCACAGATACGCAGTATTTT CASSYLQGASGSTTDTQYF
TRBD1 - TRBJ1-4 TRBV27 TGTGCCAGCAGTTTTCAGGGGGGTCCAACTAATGAAAAACTGTTTTTT CASSFQGGPTNEKLFF
- - TRBJ1-2 TRBV19 TGTGCCAGTAACCAAATCCCCCAACGGGGAGCCGATGGCTACACCTTC CASNQIPQRGADGYTF
TRBD1 - TRBJ1-2 TRBV4-1 TGCGCCAGCAGCATTCCCGGGACAGGGAAATATGGCTACACCTTC CASSIPGTGKYGYTF
- - TRBJ2-3 TRBV1 TGCACCAGCAGCCAAGGTCAGGGGGCAGCAGATACGCAGTATTTT CTSSQGQGAADTQYF
TRBD1 few TRBJ1-5 TRBV19 TGTGCCAGTACCGGACAGGTCGCGGGTCAGCCCCAGCATTTT CASTGQVAGQPQHF
TRBD1 - TRBJ1-6 TRBV5-4 TGTGCCAGCAGCTTGGATCTCCCAAGACAGGGGAATTCACCCCTCCACTTT CASSLDLPRQGNSPLHF
TRBD2 - TRBJ2-1 TRBV6-5 TGTGCCAGCAGTTACCGTAGGCTGGGGGGGGATGAGCAGTTCTTC CASSYRRLGGDEQFF
- - TRBJ2-4 TRBV7-8 TGTGCCAGCAGCTTAGGTCCAGAAGGGGACATTCAGTACTTC CASSLGPEGDIQYF
TRBD2 - TRBJ2-5 TRBV2 TGTGCCACCCACGGACTAGCCGTGGAGACCCAGTACTTC CATHGLAVETQYF